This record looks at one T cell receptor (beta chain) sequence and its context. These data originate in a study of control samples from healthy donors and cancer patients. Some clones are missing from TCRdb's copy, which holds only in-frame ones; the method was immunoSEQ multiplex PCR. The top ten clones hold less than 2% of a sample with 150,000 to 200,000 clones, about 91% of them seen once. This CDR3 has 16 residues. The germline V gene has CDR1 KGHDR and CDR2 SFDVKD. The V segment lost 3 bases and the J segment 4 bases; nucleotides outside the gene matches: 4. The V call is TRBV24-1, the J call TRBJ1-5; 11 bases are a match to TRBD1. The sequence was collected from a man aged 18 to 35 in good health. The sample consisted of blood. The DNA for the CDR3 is TGTGCCACCAGTGATGTGGGACAGGGGGTGAATCAGCCCCAGCATTTT. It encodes CATSDVGQGVNQPQHF.